This TCR beta chain was sequenced in a study of PD-1 blockade in classical Hodgkin lymphoma. Study outcomes and limitations: The baseline diversity of complete responders showed similarity to that of newly diagnosed patients. The drivers behind the repertoire differences, possibly disease activity or prior therapy, remain undefined.

The ends lost 1 base at V and 7 bases at J; junction bases unmatched: 7. Germline CDR1 reads SGHRS; CDR2 reads YFSETQ. The CDR3 loop spans 15 amino acids. Time point specified: cycle 4 day 1 (C4D1), after 5 to 7 weeks of nivolumab. With no exception, relapse followed autologous stem cell transplantation in all patients, and brentuximab vedotin exposure varied. Best outcomes ranged across complete response, partial response and progressive disease. The method was immunoSEQ multiplex PCR; TCRdb's version includes in-frame clones alone and lacks a portion of them. This table has approximately 20,000 clones, around 80% appearing once. As regards this clone: No antigen is known for it.

The sample was peripheral blood mononuclear cells (PBMCs), taken before the fourth cycle of nivolumab. This receptor was taken from a human donor with classical Hodgkin lymphoma. This chain links TRBV5-1 with TRBJ1-4, with 7 bases that match TRBD1. The CDR3 DNA reads as TGCGCCAGCAGCTTGCGAGGGACAGAGGCTGAAAAACTGTTTTTT. It is translated as CASSLRGTEAEKLFF.